The sequence of this T cell receptor beta chain was determined in a study of blood T cell repertoires in COVID-19 (TCRdb year 2020). In the study overall: Collaborator samples came from the United States, Italy and Spain and covered acute and convalescent phases of COVID-19. The prospective study material was composed of cDNA or gDNA derived from T cells, B-cell-depleted T cells, or PBMCs. The dataset comprised deeply sampled blood TCRbeta repertoires from subjects exposed to, actively infected with, or recovered from COVID-19. A freely available public database, intended as a resource for researchers studying the immune response to SARS-CoV-2, is where the repertoires were released. The samples were drawn from the first 160 participants of the ongoing ImmuneRACE study and from 1,254 subjects provided by 6 global collaborators. Sample metadata almost always included a de-identified subject ID, COVID-19 status, age in years and sex. Where HLA class I and class II types were available, the types were taken from metadata supplied by the sample provider, not from assay-based typing. General findings and caveats noted by the study authors: Clinical and demographic metadata were provided uncurated, with the amount varying by source and participant.

At one collaborating source in Seattle, patients were enrolled during active infection and were followed longitudinally through the course of disease. Each collaborating institution followed its own protocols to collect whole blood in K2EDTA tubes. Collaborator samples were shipped for TCRbeta analysis as frozen whole blood, isolated PBMCs, or DNA extracted from either sample type. About this clone: Its antigen is currently not known. Base qualities are not recorded, but no much larger clone differs from it by a single base.

TCRbeta CDR3 regions were amplified from genomic DNA by means of the immunoSEQ Assay, a bias-controlled multiplex PCR. The source study handled its data this way. The number of nucleated cells in each sample was estimated from the amplification of reference gene primers within the assay. To quantify the absolute abundance of each unique TCRbeta CDR3 rearrangement, sequence reads were collapsed and filtered. Productive Simpson clonality was computed per sample as the square root of Simpson's diversity index over productive rearrangements. TCRdb holds this immuneACCESS table with in-frame rearrangements only. Some clones are missing; in checked studies, unresolved V genes explain under half, and the rest has no known cause. V and J calls and clone size are as listed in that table; D and trimming were resolved from the DNA. In all, the sample holds 310,000 or so clones, and roughly 90% of those were seen once. The top ten hold about 2.2% of the sample.

Sequences were obtained from peripheral blood. This clonotype was sampled from a woman in her 30s with COVID-19, enrolled during active disease.

CDR3 sequence: CASSPRSGGGNQPQHF. In nucleotides, the sequence is TGTGCCAGCTCACCACGTTCAGGGGGAGGCAATCAGCCCCAGCATTTT. The chain links TRBV18 with TRBJ1-5; 7 central nucleotides agree with TRBD1. The germline V gene specifies KGHSH as CDR1 and LQKENI as CDR2. From cysteine to phenylalanine, the CDR3 is 16 amino acids long. Of all the DNA, just the CDR3 is kept, 48 bases in frame from base 1. For this chain, trimming is 1 base at the V end and 2 bases at the J end, and the number of junction bases without a gene match is 5.